These T cell receptor beta chains were read from a single sample in a study of OX40 agonist ivuxolimab in advanced cancers. Repertoires were generated with immunoSEQ multiplex PCR, while TCRdb's copy carries only in-frame clones and drops some. Here the sample spans approximately 67,000 clones, 90% to 95% being singletons. The starting material was CD4+ or CD8+ T cells sorted from blood, obtained in a trial of the OX40 agonist ivuxolimab. The origin of the receptors is an adult with an advanced solid tumor such as melanoma, head and neck, liver or kidney cancer. The CDR3 runs from the conserved cysteine through the conserved F or W. The order of the fields is D gene, J gene, V gene, CDR3 protein, CDR3 DNA. The D gene is left open where the match is weak.

NA,TRBJ2-7,TRBV5-5,CASSSGPYYEQYF,TGTGCCAGCAGCTCCGGACCCTACTACGAGCAGTACTTC
TRBD1,TRBJ1-5,TRBV19,CASADRGNPYSNQPQHF,TGTGCCAGTGCGGACAGGGGGAACCCTTATAGCAATCAGCCCCAGCATTTT
TRBD2,TRBJ2-3,TRBV7-2,CASSLQPGTSGGFGDTQYF,TGTGCCAGCAGCTTACAACCCGGGACTAGCGGGGGGTTCGGGGATACGCAGTATTTT
TRBD2,TRBJ2-1,TRBV13,CASSFRGGANIYNEQFF,TGTGCCAGCAGCTTCCGCGGGGGGGCTAACATCTACAATGAGCAGTTCTTC
NA,TRBJ2-6,TRBV4-1,CASSRTEGPGANVLTF,TGCGCCAGCAGCCGAACGGAAGGACCTGGGGCCAACGTCCTGACTTTC
NA,TRBJ1-4,TRBV5-1,CASSPRGEFNEKLFF,TGCGCCAGCAGCCCACGGGGAGAGTTTAATGAAAAACTGTTTTTT
NA,TRBJ1-1,TRBV19,CASSMGQGFTEAFF,TGTGCCAGTAGTATGGGCCAGGGTTTCACTGAAGCTTTCTTT
NA,TRBJ2-2,TRBV27,CASSFTRDSVGELFF,TGTGCCAGCAGTTTCACGCGGGACTCCGTTGGGGAGCTGTTTTTT
NA,TRBJ2-1,TRBV9,CASSVADYNEQFF,TGTGCCAGCAGCGTAGCGGACTACAATGAGCAGTTCTTC
NA,TRBJ2-2,TRBV4-2,CASSSPRLNTGELFF,TGTGCCAGCAGCTCCCCTCGACTTAACACCGGGGAGCTGTTTTTT